Below, 30 T cell receptor beta chains from the same sample are listed, as sequenced in a study of blood T cell dynamics during melanoma immunotherapy. Time point indicated: pre-treatment baseline. Data came from immunoSEQ multiplex PCR; TCRdb stores just in-frame clones and leaves some out. This sample has about 11,000 clones, with 84% found just once. Sequenced here: blood, sampled from a patient treated with checkpoint blockade. The receptors come from a human donor with melanoma.

For the CDR3, the DNA is TGTGCCAGCAGTTTAAGTAGTTCGCGGCAGGGTCGCCCAGATACGCAGTATTTT. As protein: CASSLSSSRQGRPDTQYF. This chain joins TRBV27 and TRBJ2-3; tentative D call: TRBD1 (5 bases). Germline V lookup: CDR1 MNHEY, CDR2 SMNVEV (reference sequence). The CDR3 sequence is 18 residues long. V lost 2 bases and J 4 bases, leaving 22 bases between the germline ends.

The J gene is TRBJ1-2, the V gene TRBV7-2, with D perhaps matching TRBD1 (5 bases). V dropped 3 bases and J dropped 8 bases, with 16 bases sitting between them. The germline V gene encodes CDR1 SGHTA and CDR2 FQGNSA. The CDR3 is 14 amino acids. CDR3 sequence (DNA): TGTGCCAGCAGCTTTGGGACCCCCTCCCGAGGCTACACCTTC. Translation: CASSFGTPSRGYTF.

The chain has TRBV7-2 and TRBJ2-7; 10 bases map to TRBD1. This CDR3 spans 16 amino acids. V shed 1 base, J shed 0 bases, and the junction held 3 bases outside the gene matches. Germline V gene sequence: CDR1 SGHTA, CDR2 FQGNSA. CDR3 in amino acids: CASSLGGTGASYEQYF. The CDR3 coding sequence is TGTGCCAGCAGCTTAGGGGGGACAGGGGCCTCCTACGAGCAGTACTTC. The complete variable domain, with remaining parts taken from reference TRBV7-2 and TRBJ2-7, reads GAGVSQSPSNKVTEKGKDVELRCDPISGHTALYWYRQSLGQGLEFLIYFQGNSAPDKSGLPSDRFSAERTGGSVSTLTIQRTQQEDSAVYLCASSLGGTGASYEQYFGPGTRLTVT.

The V call is TRBV18, the J call TRBJ1-2; D might be TRBD1 (5 bases). The CDR3 consists of 13 residues. The V gene lost 2 bases and the J gene lost 7 bases, with 11 bases spanning the gap. CDR1 and CDR2 (germline): KGHSH, LQKENI. CDR3 sequence: CASSPGQGGGYTF. For the CDR3, the DNA is TGTGCCAGCTCACCAGGGCAGGGTGGTGGCTACACCTTC.

The rearrangement uses TRBV30 and TRBJ1-6; D unresolved. This CDR3 is built from 17 residues. The V gene's germline CDR1 is GTSNPN and CDR2 SVGIG (reference sequence). V lost 4 bases to trimming and J lost 5 bases, with 21 bases between them. CDR3 residues: CAWKSVRWGYDNSPLHF. The DNA for the CDR3 is TGTGCCTGGAAGTCCGTAAGGTGGGGATATGATAATTCACCCCTCCACTTT.

The chain couples TRBV15 to TRBJ2-3; D remains unclear. Germline-derived CDR1 and CDR2 are LNHNV and YYDKDF (reference sequence). Trimming stripped 0 bases from V and 1 base from J, with 8 bases between. The CDR3 sequence is 15 residues long. CDR3 amino acids: CATSRDYRGTDTQYF. CDR3 sequence (DNA): TGTGCCACCAGCAGAGACTATAGGGGCACAGATACGCAGTATTTT.

This sequence joins TRBV6-5 and TRBJ2-2; TRBD1 agrees at 7 bases. This CDR3 is built from 15 residues. V lost 6 bases to trimming and J lost 4 bases; unmatched junction nucleotides: 8. The V gene's germline CDR1 is MNHEY and CDR2 SVGAGI. The DNA of the CDR3 is TGTGCCAGCAGCGGCACAGGGGAGCTCACCGGGGAGCTGTTTTTT. Protein: CASSGTGELTGELFF.

CDR3 sequence reads: CASSFRVEQPQHF. CDR3 nucleotide sequence: TGTGCCAGCAGTTTCAGGGTAGAACAGCCCCAGCATTTT. The chain couples TRBV27 to TRBJ1-5, with a possible D match to TRBD1 (5 bases). This CDR3 region has 13 residues. Looked up from germline, CDR1 is MNHEY and CDR2 is SMNVEV (reference sequence). Trimming pared 3 bases from V and 7 bases from J, leaving 10 bases between.

The chain uses TRBV7-9 and TRBJ1-1, with D unclear. CDR3 length: 13 amino acids. Per germline, CDR1 SEHNR and CDR2 FQNEAQ (reference sequence). With 5 bases removed from V and 0 bases from J, the gap between germline ends came to 7 bases. The CDR3 here is CASSHTVNTEAFF. DNA for the CDR3: TGTGCCAGCAGCCATACAGTGAACACTGAAGCTTTCTTT.

The V gene is TRBV11-3, the J gene TRBJ1-6; the D gene is possibly TRBD1 (5 bases). The CDR3 runs to 16 residues. Germline V gene lookup returns CDR1 SGHNT and CDR2 YENEEA. V was clipped by 5 bases and J by 5 bases, with 16 bases between them. The CDR3 coding sequence is TGTGCCAGCAGCATAGGGCGGGGCCGTAATAATTCACCCCTCCACTTT. This gives the protein CASSIGRGRNNSPLHF.

This chain joins TRBV14 and TRBJ1-2; D unclear. Germline CDR1 is SGHDN and CDR2 is FVKESK. The CDR3 runs 15 residues. Trimming left V 0 bases short and J 3 bases short, with 11 bases between. The CDR3 loop reads CASSQESTADYGYTF. The CDR3 DNA sequence: TGTGCCAGCAGCCAAGAAAGCACAGCGGACTATGGCTACACCTTC.

This chain connects TRBV5-6 to TRBJ1-5; D possibly corresponds to TRBD1 (6 bases). Germline assignment: CDR1 SGHDT and CDR2 YYEEEE. This CDR3 is 16 amino acids long. V lost 4 bases to trimming and J lost 3 bases, with 17 bases between them. CDR3 residues: CASSRGGGRVNQPQHF. The CDR3 DNA reads as TGTGCCAGCAGCCGAGGAGGGGGAAGGGTCAATCAGCCCCAGCATTTT. Full variable domain (remainder filled in from reference TRBV5-6 and TRBJ1-5): DAGVTQSPTHLIKTRGQQVTLRCSPKSGHDTVSWYQQALGQGPQFIFQYYEEEERQRGNFPDRFSGHQFPNYSSELNVNALLLGDSALYLCASSRGGGRVNQPQHFGDGTRLSIL.

The V gene is TRBV5-1, the J gene TRBJ2-1; 10 nucleotides align to TRBD2. The germline V gene encodes CDR1 SGHRS and CDR2 YFSETQ. This CDR3 region has 17 residues. V was clipped by 2 bases and J by 7 bases; unmatched bases: 12. The CDR3 loop reads CASSFIALAGGSNEQFF. The CDR3 DNA reads as TGCGCCAGCAGCTTTATTGCCTTAGCGGGGGGTTCGAATGAGCAGTTCTTC.

CDR3 residues: CANPREGMNTEAFF. In DNA, the CDR3 is TGTGCCAACCCGCGGGAGGGCATGAACACTGAAGCTTTCTTT. The V gene is TRBV11-2, the J gene TRBJ1-1; no clear D. CDR1 and CDR2 from the germline V gene are SGHAT and FQNNGV. The CDR3 is 14 amino acids. V dropped 10 bases and J dropped 0 bases, with 15 bases sitting between them.

J is TRBJ2-3 and V is TRBV12-5, with D perhaps matching TRBD1 (5 bases). With 0 bases removed from V and 3 bases from J, the gap between germline ends came to 19 bases. This CDR3 is 18 amino acids long. Germline assignment: CDR1 LGHNT and CDR2 FRNRAP. CDR3 amino acids: CASGLVRAGYQITDTQYF. In nucleotides, the CDR3 is TGTGCTAGTGGTTTGGTCAGAGCAGGGTACCAGATAACAGATACGCAGTATTTT.

J is TRBJ2-1 and V is TRBV9; 9 nucleotides match TRBD2. V was clipped by 0 bases and J by 1 base; unmatched bases: 11. This CDR3 is built from 19 residues. Germline V gene sequence: CDR1 SGDLS, CDR2 YYNGEE. CDR3 loop: CASSVEAGGPPRSYNEQFF. The CDR3 nucleotides read TGTGCCAGCAGCGTAGAGGCGGGGGGGCCTCCCCGATCCTACAATGAGCAGTTCTTC.

The chain carries TRBV11-3 and TRBJ2-2; the match to TRBD1 covers 7 bases. V dropped 3 bases and J dropped 0; count of bases not matched to a gene: 4. This CDR3 spans 16 amino acids. Germline loops: CDR1 SGHNT, CDR2 YENEEA. CDR3 in amino acids: CASSLDGTANTGELFF. CDR3 sequence (DNA): TGTGCCAGCAGCTTGGATGGGACAGCGAACACCGGGGAGCTGTTTTTT.

J is TRBJ1-1 and V is TRBV6-6; TRBD1 is a possible D gene (5 bases). The CDR3 has 15 amino acids. Germline V gene data show CDR1 as MNHNY and CDR2 as SVGAGI (reference sequence). V was shortened by 5 bases and J by 2 bases, with 15 bases between the two germline ends. CDR3 in DNA: TGTGCCAGCAGTACCAGGGAGGAGGCAAACACTGAAGCTTTCTTT. Residues: CASSTREEANTEAFF.

The chain employs TRBV6-6 and TRBJ1-1, with D tentatively TRBD1 (5 bases). V dropped 4 bases and J dropped 4 bases, with 10 bases sitting between them. Germline loops: CDR1 MNHNY, CDR2 SVGAGI (reference sequence). The CDR3 spans 13 residues. The CDR3, as DNA: TGTGCCAGCAGTTCCCTCGGGGGCACTGAAGCTTTCTTT. Residues: CASSSLGGTEAFF.

The genes are TRBV4-3 and TRBJ2-7; possible D gene TRBD2, 5 bases. The CDR3 is 13 amino acids. With 0 bases removed from V and 6 bases from J, the gap between germline ends came to 9 bases. Germline V CDR1 and CDR2: LGHNA, YSLEER. The CDR3 nucleotides are TGCGCCAGCAGCCAAGATTCGGACTCCGAGCAGTACTTC. Protein: CASSQDSDSEQYF.

About this clone: One junction end does not reproduce the germline sequence, and a read error may be involved. The chain uses TRBV5-4 and TRBJ2-7, with D perhaps TRBD2 (5 bases). This CDR3 comprises 14 residues. Germline assignment: CDR1 SGHNT and CDR2 YYREEE (reference sequence). Written as DNA, the CDR3 is TGTGTCAGCAGCATCAGCTCCGGGGACTACGAGCAGTACTTC. Translating gives CVSSISSGDYEQYF.

The chain joins TRBV7-3 to TRBJ2-1; D is unresolved. This CDR3 has 15 residues. Per the germline V gene, CDR1 is SGHTA and CDR2 is FQGTGA. Trimming removed 2 bases at V and 0 bases at J, with 8 bases between. CDR3 DNA: TGTGCCAGCAGCTTAGAGGCGAGCTCCTACAATGAGCAGTTCTTC. It is translated as CASSLEASSYNEQFF. Drawing the rest from reference TRBV7-3 and TRBJ2-1, the complete variable domain is GAGVSQTPSNKVTEKGKYVELRCDPISGHTALYWYRQSLGQGPEFLIYFQGTGAADDSGLPNDRFFAVRPEGSVSTLKIQRTERGDSAVYLCASSLEASSYNEQFFGPGTRLTVL.

The genes are TRBV18 and TRBJ2-3, with a tentative D call TRBD2 (6 bases). Germline CDR1 KGHSH, CDR2 LQKENI. CDR3 length equals 16 residues. V lost 5 bases and J lost 3, with 18 bases in between. The CDR3 nucleotides read TGTGCCAGCTCAAAAGGGCCTCCTCGGGGGACAGATACGCAGTATTTT. Translated: CASSKGPPRGTDTQYF.

The V and J genes are TRBV30 and TRBJ1-5, with D unclear. V lost 1 base and J 3 bases, leaving 7 bases between the germline ends. The CDR3 is made up of 13 amino acids. In germline, CDR1 is GTSNPN, CDR2 SVGIG (reference sequence). This chain's CDR3 is CAWSGSINQPQHF. As DNA, the CDR3 is TGTGCCTGGAGTGGTAGCATCAATCAGCCCCAGCATTTT.

The chain recombines TRBV5-1 with TRBJ1-1; unclear D gene. V was trimmed by 3 bases and J by 4 bases, leaving 16 bases between them. The V gene's germline CDR1 is SGHRS and CDR2 YFSETQ. This CDR3 region has 15 residues. For the CDR3, the DNA is TGCGCCAGCAGCTCTCGGGCCATGGCCATCACTGAAGCTTTCTTT. Its translation: CASSSRAMAITEAFF.

The rearrangement links TRBV7-3 to TRBJ2-7, with TRBD2 as a possible D gene (5 bases). CDR1 and CDR2 (germline): SGHTA, FQGTGA. The length of the CDR3 is 13 residues. V was cut by 2 bases and J by 6 bases, with 11 bases left in between. CDR3 nucleotides: TGTGCCAGCAGCTTAGCAGCGGATGGCGAGCAGTACTTC. Translating gives CASSLAADGEQYF.

The rearrangement links TRBV7-2 to TRBJ2-5; 11 positions agree with TRBD2. The CDR3 totals 15 residues. From germline, CDR1 is SGHTA and CDR2 FQGNSA. V lost 4 bases, J lost 3 bases, and 4 bases stayed unmatched. CDR3 coding DNA: TGTGCCAGCAGCTCACCACTAGCGGGGGAAGAGACCCAGTACTTC. Translated: CASSSPLAGEETQYF.

The chain recombines TRBV5-4 with TRBJ1-2; tentative D call: TRBD1 (6 bases). The CDR3 runs 15 residues. Germline CDR1 is SGHNT and CDR2 is YYREEE (reference sequence). The V end lost 0 bases, the J end lost 7 bases, and 16 bases lay between the germline ends. The CDR3 spells CASSLVWTEKSGYTF. CDR3 DNA sequence: TGTGCCAGCAGCTTGGTTTGGACAGAGAAATCTGGCTACACCTTC.

The chain recombines TRBV6-5 with TRBJ2-7; D uncertain. In germline, CDR1 is MNHEY, CDR2 SVGAGI. This CDR3 region has 15 residues. V lost 5 bases to trimming and J lost 0 bases, with 14 bases between them. CDR3 region: CASSREGSVSYEQYF. For the CDR3, the DNA is TGTGCCAGCAGTCGAGAAGGGTCAGTCTCCTACGAGCAGTACTTC.

The chain combines TRBV27 with TRBJ2-1, with 14 nucleotides matching TRBD2. Germline values: CDR1 MNHEY, CDR2 SMNVEV (reference sequence). The V and J ends lost 5 bases and 4 bases, in that order; junction bases with no gene match: 7. The CDR3 runs to 17 residues. The CDR3 reads CASSLARLAGGYNEQFF. CDR3 bases: TGTGCCAGCAGTCTGGCTCGACTAGCGGGGGGGTACAATGAGCAGTTCTTC.